The TCR beta chain under discussion was sequenced for a study of identical twins. Trimming left V 1 base short and J 5 bases short, with 8 bases between. This CDR3 region has 14 residues. The V gene's germline CDR1 is SGHDN and CDR2 FVKESK. The table lists this clonotype with many counts. Its antigen remains unidentified. TCRdb itself ran the 5' RACE reads through MiXCR, one entry per CDR3 protein. This table holds 150,000 or so distinct CDR3 sequences, roughly 3.3% found once. Regarding the study as a whole: Beta clonotypes that were abundant in cord blood contained fewer insertions, a pattern absent from memory repertoires.

The source of this sequence is a man aged 18 to 29 in good health. This chain joins TRBV14 and TRBJ2-2; unclear D gene. Sequences were obtained from memory T cells sorted from blood. The DNA of the CDR3 is TGTGCCAGCAGCCAAGCCCCCCTTACCGGGGAGCTGTTTTTT. This codes for CASSQAPLTGELFF. Complete variable domain (other parts from reference TRBV14 and TRBJ2-2): EAGVTQFPSHSVIEKGQTVTLRCDPISGHDNLYWYRRVMGKEIKFLLHFVKESKQDESGMPNNRFLAERTGGTYSTLKVQPAELEDSGVYFCASSQAPLTGELFFGEGSRLTVL.